Reported below is one T cell receptor (beta chain). The data derive from a study of T cell changes during pregnancy in multiple sclerosis. Measured with immunoSEQ multiplex PCR; TCRdb has only the in-frame clones, and not every one. Of 56,000 or so clones listed, over 75% are singletons. This CDR3 is 13 amino acids long. The V gene's germline CDR1 is SGHAT and CDR2 FQNNGV. Trimming stripped 5 bases from V and 8 bases from J, with 15 bases between. The sequenced sample was peripheral blood, obtained after pregnancy. The chain combines TRBV11-2 with TRBJ1-1, with D perhaps TRBD1 (6 bases). The sequence came from a female donor with multiple sclerosis, enrolled in a pregnancy study. The CDR3 DNA reads TGTGCCAGCAGCCCCGTCCTAGGGGGAGAAGCTTTCTTT. Residues: CASSPVLGGEAFF.